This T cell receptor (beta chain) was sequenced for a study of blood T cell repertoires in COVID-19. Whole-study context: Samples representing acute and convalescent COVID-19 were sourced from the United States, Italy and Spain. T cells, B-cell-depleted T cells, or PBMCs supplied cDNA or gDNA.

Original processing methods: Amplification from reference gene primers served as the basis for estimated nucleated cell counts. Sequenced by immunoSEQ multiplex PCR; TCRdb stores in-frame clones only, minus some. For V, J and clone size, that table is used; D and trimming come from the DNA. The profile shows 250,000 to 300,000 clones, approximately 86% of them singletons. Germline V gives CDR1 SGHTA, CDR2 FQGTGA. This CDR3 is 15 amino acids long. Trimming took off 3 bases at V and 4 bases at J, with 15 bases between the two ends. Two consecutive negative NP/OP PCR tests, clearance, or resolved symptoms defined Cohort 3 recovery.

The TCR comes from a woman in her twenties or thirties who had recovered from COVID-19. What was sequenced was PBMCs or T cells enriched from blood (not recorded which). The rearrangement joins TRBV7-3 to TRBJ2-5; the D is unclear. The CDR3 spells CASSFRPTTPETQYF. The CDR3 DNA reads TGTGCCAGCAGCTTCAGACCAACTACCCCAGAGACCCAGTACTTC.